A selection of T cell receptor beta chains follows, all from one sample in a study of T cell responses to AZD1222 COVID-19 vaccine. Repertoires were generated with immunoSEQ multiplex PCR, while TCRdb's copy carries only in-frame clones and drops some. The sample has roughly 120,000 clones, roughly 93% seen once; the top ten hold about 3.1%. The sequences come from peripheral blood, collected 28 days after the second AZD1222 dose. Source of these receptors: an adult who received the AZD1222 COVID-19 vaccine. The CDR3 runs from the conserved cysteine through the conserved F or W. The order of the fields is V gene, J gene, D gene, clone size, CDR3 DNA, CDR3 protein. D genes are given only for firm matches. The size entry is marked missing in some rows and otherwise reads once, few, many or a size class.

V gene: TRBV2
J gene: TRBJ1-1
D gene: NA
clone size: NA
CDR3 DNA: TGTGCCAGCATGCCTGGGGTATACACTGAAGCTTTCTTT
CDR3 protein: CASMPGVYTEAFF

V gene: TRBV2
J gene: TRBJ2-1
D gene: TRBD2
clone size: NA
CDR3 DNA: TGTGCCAGCAGTGAGAGCGGGAGGTCCTACAATGAGCAGTTCTTC
CDR3 protein: CASSESGRSYNEQFF

V gene: TRBV2
J gene: TRBJ1-6
D gene: NA
clone size: once
CDR3 DNA: TGTGCCAGAAATACAGGGAACTCACCCCTCCACTTT
CDR3 protein: CARNTGNSPLHF

V gene: TRBV27
J gene: TRBJ1-2
D gene: NA
clone size: NA
CDR3 DNA: TGTGCCAGCAGTATTTCTCCCATCACAGGGAAAAGTGGCTACACCTTC
CDR3 protein: CASSISPITGKSGYTF

V gene: TRBV20-1
J gene: TRBJ2-7
D gene: TRBD2
clone size: NA
CDR3 DNA: TGCAGTGCTAGTATCCAAGCGGGGCCCTCCTACGAGCAGTACTTC
CDR3 protein: CSASIQAGPSYEQYF

V gene: TRBV7-9
J gene: TRBJ2-7
D gene: NA
clone size: NA
CDR3 DNA: TGTGCCAGCACCCCTTCGTCGGGAGCCTACGAGCAGTACTTC
CDR3 protein: CASTPSSGAYEQYF

V gene: TRBV6-5
J gene: TRBJ2-1
D gene: NA
clone size: NA
CDR3 DNA: TGTGCCAGCAGTTACCACGATCTCTACAATGAGCAGTTCTTC
CDR3 protein: CASSYHDLYNEQFF

V gene: TRBV5-4
J gene: TRBJ2-5
D gene: TRBD2
clone size: NA
CDR3 DNA: TGTGCCAGCAGCTTGAGTAGCGGGGGATGGGAGACCCAGTACTTC
CDR3 protein: CASSLSSGGWETQYF

V gene: TRBV7-8
J gene: TRBJ2-3
D gene: NA
clone size: NA
CDR3 DNA: TGTGCCAGCAGCTTAGGTGGAGGTCCTCGCACAGATACGCAGTATTTT
CDR3 protein: CASSLGGGPRTDTQYF

V gene: TRBV5-1
J gene: TRBJ1-4
D gene: NA
clone size: NA
CDR3 DNA: TGCGCCAGCAGTTCCACTAGGGCAACTAATGAAAAACTGTTTTTT
CDR3 protein: CASSSTRATNEKLFF

V gene: TRBV5-4
J gene: TRBJ2-5
D gene: NA
clone size: NA
CDR3 DNA: TGTGCCAGCAGCTTGGACCCTAGCCTCCAAGAGACCCAGTACTTC
CDR3 protein: CASSLDPSLQETQYF

V gene: TRBV5-1
J gene: TRBJ1-4
D gene: NA
clone size: NA
CDR3 DNA: TGCGCCACCCGGCCATTCCCCAGCGAAAAACTGTTTTTT
CDR3 protein: CATRPFPSEKLFF

V gene: TRBV5-5
J gene: TRBJ2-7
D gene: NA
clone size: NA
CDR3 DNA: TGTGCCAGCAGCTTGGAGGGACCGAACGAGCAGTACTTC
CDR3 protein: CASSLEGPNEQYF

V gene: TRBV7-9
J gene: TRBJ1-1
D gene: NA
clone size: NA
CDR3 DNA: TGTGCCAGCAGCGCCCCTCACAAAGGGGCTGAAGCTTTCTTT
CDR3 protein: CASSAPHKGAEAFF

V gene: TRBV4-2
J gene: TRBJ1-3
D gene: NA
clone size: NA
CDR3 DNA: TGTGCCAGCAGCCAAGATCTGCTGGATAGGGGCACCATATATTTT
CDR3 protein: CASSQDLLDRGTIYF

V gene: TRBV18
J gene: TRBJ2-1
D gene: TRBD2
clone size: NA
CDR3 DNA: TGTGCCAGCTCACCAGCAAATAGCGGGGGACCCTACAATGAGCAGTTCTTC
CDR3 protein: CASSPANSGGPYNEQFF

V gene: TRBV29-1
J gene: TRBJ2-7
D gene: TRBD1
clone size: NA
CDR3 DNA: TGCAGCGTTCATGACAGGGGGCCCGGATACGAGCAGTACTTC
CDR3 protein: CSVHDRGPGYEQYF

V gene: TRBV30
J gene: TRBJ1-3
D gene: NA
clone size: NA
CDR3 DNA: TGTGCCTGGAATCCTCTATCCGGGGGAAACACCATATATTTT
CDR3 protein: CAWNPLSGGNTIYF

V gene: TRBV5-1
J gene: TRBJ1-6
D gene: NA
clone size: NA
CDR3 DNA: TGCGCCAGCAGCTTGGGGACAACACCCCTCCACTTT
CDR3 protein: CASSLGTTPLHF

V gene: TRBV6-1
J gene: TRBJ1-5
D gene: NA
clone size: NA
CDR3 DNA: TGTGCCAGCAGTGAAGTGCCTTATAGCAATCAGCCCCAGCATTTT
CDR3 protein: CASSEVPYSNQPQHF

V gene: TRBV11-2
J gene: TRBJ1-1
D gene: NA
clone size: NA
CDR3 DNA: TGTGCCAGCAGCTTAACACGGGGCGGCACTGAAGCTTTCTTT
CDR3 protein: CASSLTRGGTEAFF